Below, one T cell receptor (beta chain) is given with its context. Using immunoSEQ multiplex PCR, the repertoire was profiled, and TCRdb retains in-frame clones only, with some absent. Among approximately 77,000 clones, over 80% were seen once, and the ten largest hold around 2%. This sample is part of a study of OX40 agonist ivuxolimab in advanced cancers. The TCR sequence derives from an adult with an advanced solid tumor such as melanoma, head and neck, liver or kidney cancer. The material sequenced was CD4+ or CD8+ T cells sorted from blood, taken in a trial of the OX40 agonist ivuxolimab.

The CDR3 DNA follows: TGTGCCACCTCAGGGTTTCGTGGCAATGAGCAGTTCTTC. The encoded protein is CATSGFRGNEQFF. The chain carries TRBV10-3 and TRBJ2-1; D might be TRBD1 (5 bases). This CDR3 has 13 amino acids. The germline V gene has CDR1 ENHRY and CDR2 SYGVKD. Trimming left V 10 bases short and J 6 bases short, with 16 bases between.